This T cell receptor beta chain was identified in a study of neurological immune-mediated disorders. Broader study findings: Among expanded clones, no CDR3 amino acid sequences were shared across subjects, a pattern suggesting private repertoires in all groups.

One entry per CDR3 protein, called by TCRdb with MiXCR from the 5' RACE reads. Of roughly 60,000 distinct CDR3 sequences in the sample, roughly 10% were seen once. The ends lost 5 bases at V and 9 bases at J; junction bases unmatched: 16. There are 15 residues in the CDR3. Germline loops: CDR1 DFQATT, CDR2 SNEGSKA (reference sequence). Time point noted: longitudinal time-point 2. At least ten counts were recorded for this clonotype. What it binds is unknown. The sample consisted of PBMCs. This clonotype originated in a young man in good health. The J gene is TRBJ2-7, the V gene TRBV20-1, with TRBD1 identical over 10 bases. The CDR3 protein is CSADDRGQGLRGQYF. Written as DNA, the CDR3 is TGCAGTGCTGACGATAGGGGACAGGGGTTACGAGGGCAGTACTTC.